The sequence of this TCR beta chain was determined in a study of blood T cell repertoires in COVID-19. Study-wide background: Italy, Spain and the United States were the sources of the convalescent and acute COVID-19 samples. Sources were T cells, B-cell-depleted T cells, or PBMCs; the material itself was cDNA or gDNA.

Produced via immunoSEQ multiplex PCR; TCRdb's table is partial and in-frame only. The data show hundreds of thousands of clones, 75% to 90% seen once. Participants, roughly 18 to 90 years old, spanned 25 or so US areas. Recovery among Cohort 3 donors was established by two negative PCRs, clearance, or symptom resolution. V trimming: 2 bases; J trimming: 5 bases; junction bases outside the gene matches: 5. Germline CDR1 and CDR2: SEHNR and FQNEAQ (reference sequence). The CDR3 totals 15 residues. The sample comprised PBMCs or T cells enriched from blood (not recorded which). This chain uses TRBV7-9 with TRBJ2-2; 7 bases agree with TRBD2. The sequence was collected from a woman in her forties who had recovered from COVID-19. The CDR3 nucleotides are TGTGCCAGCAGCTTATCACTAGCGCCGACCGGGGAGCTGTTTTTT. Translating it yields CASSLSLAPTGELFF.